This T cell receptor beta chain emerged from a study of identical twins. The study, taken as a whole, reports: Models underestimated TCR alpha sharing (out-of-frame) in monozygotic twins. Analyses of zero insertions could be partly confounded by invariant MAIT and iNKT cells. Beta clonotypes that were abundant in cord blood contained fewer insertions, a pattern absent from memory repertoires. Low generation-probability sequences were in excess among twin-shared out-of-frame alpha sequences.

TCRdb analysed the 5' RACE reads with MiXCR anew, one entry per CDR3 protein. In the table there are 420,000 or so distinct CDR3 sequences, approximately 18% of which are singletons. Per the germline V gene, CDR1 is MNHEY and CDR2 is SVGEGT. The CDR3 length is 16 residues. V lost 4 bases and J lost 7, with 19 bases in between. Many counts were recorded for this clonotype. What it recognizes is unknown. The receptor was isolated from a man aged 50-60 years in good health. The sequencing sample was made of naive T cells sorted from blood. This chain joins TRBV6-2 or TRBV6-3 and TRBJ2-2; TRBD1 is a possible D gene (6 bases). The CDR3 spells CASSLTGDSPFGELFF. CDR3 nucleotides: TGTGCCAGCAGTTTGACAGGAGACTCCCCCTTCGGGGAGCTGTTTTTT.